The clone carrying this T cell receptor beta chain showed up just once. Its antigen is unknown. Deletions cut 5 bases from V and 6 bases from J, with 17 bases between. The germline V gene encodes CDR1 SGHTA and CDR2 FQGNSA. This CDR3 is 16 amino acids long. The data belong to a study of Graves' ophthalmopathy and Graves' hyperthyroidism. The overall study: Peripheral blood was obtained at first diagnosis, ahead of any treatment. Study observations and caveats: Appearing in blood as well were most expanded thyroid clonotypes above 0.001 frequency.

The study amplified TCR beta CDR3 regions using RNA transcripts. Second-round multiplex PCR followed a first-round RT-PCR using HTBI primers. MiXCR was run by TCRdb on the multiplex PCR reads, yielding one entry per CDR3 protein. The table includes approximately 700,000 distinct CDR3 sequences, over 40% detected once. Exclusion criteria comprised other autoimmune diseases, uncontrolled infections, pregnancy or lactation in patients. Diagnosis was based on clinical symptoms, serum thyroxine, TRAb, thyroid ultrasound and orbital computed tomography. This receptor was taken from an adult man with Graves' ophthalmopathy. V usage is TRBV7-2 and J usage is TRBJ1-6, with unresolved D. The source material was peripheral blood. The CDR3 region is CASSPLRQRGNSPLHF. DNA of the CDR3: TGTGCCAGCAGCCCCCTCCGTCAGCGGGGTAATTCACCCCTCCACTTT.